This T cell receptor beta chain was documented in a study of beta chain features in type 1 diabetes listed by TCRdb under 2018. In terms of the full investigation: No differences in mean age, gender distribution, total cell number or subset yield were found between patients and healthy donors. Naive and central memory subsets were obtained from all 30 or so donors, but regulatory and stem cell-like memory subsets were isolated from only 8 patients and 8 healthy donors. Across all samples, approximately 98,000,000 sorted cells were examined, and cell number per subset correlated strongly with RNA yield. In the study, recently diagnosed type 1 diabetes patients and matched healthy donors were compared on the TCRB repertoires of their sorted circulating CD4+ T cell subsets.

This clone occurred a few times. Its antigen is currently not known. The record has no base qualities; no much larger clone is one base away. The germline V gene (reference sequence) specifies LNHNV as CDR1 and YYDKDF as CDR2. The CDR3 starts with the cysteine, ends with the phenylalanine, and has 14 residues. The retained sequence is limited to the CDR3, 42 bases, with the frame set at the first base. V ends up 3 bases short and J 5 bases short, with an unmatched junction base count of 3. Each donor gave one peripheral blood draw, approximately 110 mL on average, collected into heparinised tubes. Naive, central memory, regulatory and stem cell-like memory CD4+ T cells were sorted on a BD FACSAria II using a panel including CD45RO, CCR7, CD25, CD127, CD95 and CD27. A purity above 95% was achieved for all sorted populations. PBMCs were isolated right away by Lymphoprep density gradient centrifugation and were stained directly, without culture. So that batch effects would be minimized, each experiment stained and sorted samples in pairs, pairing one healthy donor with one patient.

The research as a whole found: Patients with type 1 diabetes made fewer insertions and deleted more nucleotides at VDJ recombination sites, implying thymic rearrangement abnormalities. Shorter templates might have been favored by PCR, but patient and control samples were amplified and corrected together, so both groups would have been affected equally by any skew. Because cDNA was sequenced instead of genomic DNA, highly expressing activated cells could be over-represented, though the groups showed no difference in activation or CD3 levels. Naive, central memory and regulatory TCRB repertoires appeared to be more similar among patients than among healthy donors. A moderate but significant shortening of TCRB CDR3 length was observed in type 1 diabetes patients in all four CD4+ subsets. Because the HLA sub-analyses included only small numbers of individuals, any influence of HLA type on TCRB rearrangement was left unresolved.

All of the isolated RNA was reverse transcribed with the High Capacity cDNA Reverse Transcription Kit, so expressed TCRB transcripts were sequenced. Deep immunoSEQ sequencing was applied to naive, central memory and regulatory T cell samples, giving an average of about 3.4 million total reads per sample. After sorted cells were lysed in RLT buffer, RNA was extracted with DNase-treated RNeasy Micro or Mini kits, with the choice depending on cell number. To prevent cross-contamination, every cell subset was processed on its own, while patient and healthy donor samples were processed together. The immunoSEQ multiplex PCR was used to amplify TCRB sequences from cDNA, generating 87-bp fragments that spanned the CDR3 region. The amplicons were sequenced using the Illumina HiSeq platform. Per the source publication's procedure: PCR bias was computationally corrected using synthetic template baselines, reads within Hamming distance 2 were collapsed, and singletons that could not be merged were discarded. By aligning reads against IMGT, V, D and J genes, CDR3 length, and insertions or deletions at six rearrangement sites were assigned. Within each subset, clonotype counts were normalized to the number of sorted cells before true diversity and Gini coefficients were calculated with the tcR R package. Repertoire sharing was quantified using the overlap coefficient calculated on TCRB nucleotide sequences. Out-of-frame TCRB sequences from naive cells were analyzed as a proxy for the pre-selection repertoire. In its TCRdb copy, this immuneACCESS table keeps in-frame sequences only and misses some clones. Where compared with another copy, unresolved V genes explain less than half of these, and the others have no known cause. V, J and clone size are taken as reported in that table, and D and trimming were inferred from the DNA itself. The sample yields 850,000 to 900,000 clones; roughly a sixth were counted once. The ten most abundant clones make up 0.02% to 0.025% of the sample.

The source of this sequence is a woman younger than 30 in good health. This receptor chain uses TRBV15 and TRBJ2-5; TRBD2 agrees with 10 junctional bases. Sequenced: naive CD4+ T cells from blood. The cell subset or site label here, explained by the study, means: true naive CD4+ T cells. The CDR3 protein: CATSSSGRAETQYF. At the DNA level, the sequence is TGTGCCACCAGCAGCAGCGGGAGGGCCGAGACCCAGTACTTC.